This entry features one T cell receptor beta chain sequence. This record belongs to a study of blood T cell repertoires in COVID-19. Clones were read by immunoSEQ multiplex PCR, and TCRdb kept only the in-frame ones, dropping some. The sample contains over 130,000 clones, more than 60% of which appear only once. Germline V gene lookup returns CDR1 SEHNR and CDR2 FQNEAQ (reference sequence). The CDR3 has 15 amino acids. The V and J ends lost 5 bases and 1 base respectively, with 15 bases between them. This receptor was taken from a woman in her 50s with active or convalescent COVID-19. J is TRBJ2-7 and V is TRBV7-9; D may be TRBD1 (6 bases). Sample: peripheral blood. CDR3 coding DNA: TGTGCCAGCAGCCTGAGCGTACAGGGATCCTACGAGCAGTACTTC. Translated: CASSLSVQGSYEQYF.